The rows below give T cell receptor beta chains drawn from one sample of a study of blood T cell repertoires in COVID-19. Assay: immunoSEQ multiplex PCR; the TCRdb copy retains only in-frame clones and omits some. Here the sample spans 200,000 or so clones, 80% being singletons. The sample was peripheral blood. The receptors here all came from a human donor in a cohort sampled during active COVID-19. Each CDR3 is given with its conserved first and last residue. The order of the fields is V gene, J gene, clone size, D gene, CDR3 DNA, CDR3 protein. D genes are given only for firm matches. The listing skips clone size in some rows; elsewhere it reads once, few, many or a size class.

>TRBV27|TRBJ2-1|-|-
TGTGCCAGCAGTTTAACGACTAGTGGCGGAGAGTTCTTC
CASSLTTSGGEFF
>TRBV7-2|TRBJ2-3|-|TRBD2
TGTGCCAGCAGCTTAGCGGGACTAGCGATCACAGATACGCAGTATTTT
CASSLAGLAITDTQYF
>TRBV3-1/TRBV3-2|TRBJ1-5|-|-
TGTGCCAGCAGCTCCACAGGGAGTCAGCCCCAGCATTTT
CASSSTGSQPQHF
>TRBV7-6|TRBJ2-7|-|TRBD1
TGTGCCAGCAGCTTAGAGACGGGACAGCGTTACGAGCAGTACTTC
CASSLETGQRYEQYF
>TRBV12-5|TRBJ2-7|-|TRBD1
TGTGCTAGTGGTTCTCAGGTTCAGGGGGCGGGGGAGCAGTACTTC
CASGSQVQGAGEQYF
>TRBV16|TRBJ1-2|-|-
TGTGCCAGCAGCCAATCGAGGGGGACAACTTATGGCTACACCTTC
CASSQSRGTTYGYTF
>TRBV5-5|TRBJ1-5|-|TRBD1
TGTGCCAGCAGCCCGGGACAGGGACGATATAGCAATCAGCCCCAGCATTTT
CASSPGQGRYSNQPQHF
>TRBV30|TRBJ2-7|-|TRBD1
TGTGCCTGGAGTCCGGGACAGTCTTACGAGCAGTACTTC
CAWSPGQSYEQYF
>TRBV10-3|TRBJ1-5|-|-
TGTGCCATCAGTGAGTCGAGGGCGGAGCCTTACCCCCAGCATTTT
CAISESRAEPYPQHF
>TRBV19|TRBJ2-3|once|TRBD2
TGTGCCAGTAGTATGGGGGTCCGACTAGCCCTCACAGATACGCAGTATTTT
CASSMGVRLALTDTQYF
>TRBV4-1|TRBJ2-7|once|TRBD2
TGCGCCAGCAGCCAGCCGACTAGCGGGATCTACGAGCAGTACTTC
CASSQPTSGIYEQYF
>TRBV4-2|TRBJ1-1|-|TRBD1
TGTGCCAGCAGCCAAGAGTTGACAGGGACGAACACTGAAGCTTTCTTT
CASSQELTGTNTEAFF
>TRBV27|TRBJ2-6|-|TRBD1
TGTGCCAGCAGTTTATTCGGACAGGGGGACTCTGGGGCCAACGTCCTGACTTTC
CASSLFGQGDSGANVLTF